Listed below are T cell receptor beta chains from one sample, sequenced in a study of blood T cell repertoires in COVID-19. Assay: immunoSEQ multiplex PCR; the TCRdb copy retains only in-frame clones and omits some. Found here are fewer than 200,000 clones, about 87% of them singletons; the top ten hold over 3.5%. Sequenced: peripheral blood. The receptors shown here come from a woman aged 55-70 years who had recovered from COVID-19. Both conserved end residues are part of each CDR3. The D gene is left open where the match is weak. The listing skips clone size in some rows; elsewhere it reads once, few, many or a size class.

TRBV27	TRBD1	.	TRBJ1-4	TGTGCCAGCGGGGACAGGGACACTAATGAAAAACTGTTTTTT	CASGDRDTNEKLFF
TRBV9	TRBD1	once	TRBJ1-2	TGTGCCAGCAGCGTAGCCGGGACAGGGGGTTCCCACTATGGCTACACCTTC	CASSVAGTGGSHYGYTF
TRBV5-1	TRBD1	.	TRBJ2-3	TGCGCCAGCAGCCTTTCCCAGGGGGCAGATACGCAGTATTTT	CASSLSQGADTQYF
TRBV19	TRBD2	.	TRBJ2-2	TGTGCCAGTAGTATACAGCGGGGGGGCGGCACCGGGGAGCTGTTTTTT	CASSIQRGGGTGELFF
TRBV5-1	TRBD1	.	TRBJ2-3	TGCGCCAGCAGCTCGACAGGGAGCACAGATACGCAGTATTTT	CASSSTGSTDTQYF
TRBV24-1	.	.	TRBJ1-6	TGTGCCACCAGTGACGTATCCTATAATTCACCCCTCCACTTT	CATSDVSYNSPLHF
TRBV5-1	.	.	TRBJ2-1	TGCGCCAGCAGCTTGCTTGGGTCGAGGGACAATGAGCAGTTCTTC	CASSLLGSRDNEQFF
TRBV5-1	TRBD1	.	TRBJ2-5	TGCGCCAGCAGCTTGGACAGGGGAGCGGAGACCCAGTACTTC	CASSLDRGAETQYF
TRBV2	.	.	TRBJ1-1	TGTGCCAGCGCTCCGACAAGCATGAACACTGAAGCTTTCTTT	CASAPTSMNTEAFF
TRBV5-4	TRBD1	.	TRBJ1-1	TGTGCCAGCAGCGCGGGACAGGGGGATTACACTGAAGCTTTCTTT	CASSAGQGDYTEAFF
TRBV14	TRBD1	once	TRBJ1-2	TGTGCCAGCAGCCCAAACAGGGGATTGGGGGGCTACACCTTC	CASSPNRGLGGYTF
TRBV4-3	TRBD2	.	TRBJ2-3	TGCGCCAGCAGCCAAGGTTATAGCGGGGGGGCCGGGGATACGCAGTATTTT	CASSQGYSGGAGDTQYF
TRBV6-5	TRBD1	.	TRBJ1-2	TGTGCCAGCAGTAAGGGACAGGGAGTTCTCGGCTACACCTTC	CASSKGQGVLGYTF
TRBV6-1	.	.	TRBJ1-3	TGTGCCAGCACCGGGGGGCGTGGAAACACCATATATTTT	CASTGGRGNTIYF
TRBV2	.	.	TRBJ1-2	TGTGCCAGTCATTTCCAGGGGTCAGCTAACTATGGCTACACCTTC	CASHFQGSANYGYTF